The 21 T cell receptor beta chains below come from one sample, sequenced in a study of T cell repertoires in cytomegalovirus infection. No antigen is known for these receptors. TCRdb used MiXCR to reprocess the reads, holding one entry per CDR3 protein. The sample lists about 900,000 distinct CDR3 sequences, 30% to 40% seen once, with more than 13% in the top ten. The source was cultured CD8+ T cells from PBMCs, collected from culture after CMV antigen stimulation. These receptors were obtained from a human donor in good health (CMV status not recorded). Some clones in this sample may be carry-over from other donors' samples.

This clonotype has a handful of counts. The chain has TRBV27 and TRBJ2-6; 7 bases align to TRBD1. Unmatched junction bases numbered 13, after V lost 5 bases and J lost 0 bases. This CDR3 contains 19 residues. Germline CDR1 MNHEY, CDR2 SMNVEV (reference sequence). The CDR3 loop is CASSLFPGTVFSGANVLTF. The CDR3 coding sequence is TGTGCCAGCAGTCTCTTCCCCGGGACAGTCTTCTCTGGGGCCAACGTCCTGACTTTC.

V gene TRBV27 combines with J gene TRBJ2-2; 7 bases align to TRBD1. The CDR3 contains 15 residues. Germline V gene lookup returns CDR1 MNHEY and CDR2 SMNVEV (reference sequence). Losses at the gene ends were 4 bases for V and 2 bases for J; bases not matched to a gene: 4. The CDR3 loop reads CASSSWDSNTGELFF. CDR3 coding DNA: TGTGCCAGCAGTTCTTGGGACAGTAACACCGGGGAGCTGTTTTTT.

This clonotype was recorded at least ten times. The chain's CDR3 is CASSLAPYSQTDTQYF. CDR3 in DNA: TGTGCCAGCAGCTTAGCTCCTTATTCCCAGACAGATACGCAGTATTTT. This chain connects TRBV7-2 to TRBJ2-3; unclear D gene. Germline V gene lookup returns CDR1 SGHTA and CDR2 FQGNSA. V was pared by 0 bases and J by 3 bases, with 13 bases between. CDR3 length: 16 amino acids.

This clonotype showed up many times. The CDR3 is CASSLEDRFLFF. As DNA, the CDR3 is TGTGCCAGCAGCTTAGAGGACAGGTTTCTGTTTTTT. This chain connects TRBV7-9 to TRBJ1-4; 7 bases fit TRBD1. This CDR3 spans 12 amino acids. Germline V gives CDR1 SEHNR, CDR2 FQNEAQ (reference sequence). V lost 1 base, J lost 14 bases, and 4 bases stayed unmatched.

This clonotype was recorded many times. V gene TRBV7-2 combines with J gene TRBJ2-2; D uncertain. CDR1 and CDR2 (germline): SGHTA, FQGNSA. CDR3 length: 12 amino acids. V was cut by 5 bases and J by 4 bases, with 5 bases left in between. The DNA of the CDR3 is TGTGCCAGCAGCCTTGTCACCGGGGAGCTGTTTTTT. Residues: CASSLVTGELFF.

The table lists this clonotype with a few counts. This rearrangement joins TRBV3-1 to TRBJ2-4; 7 bases match TRBD1. The CDR3 contains 16 residues. Germline assignment: CDR1 LGHDT and CDR2 YNNKEL (reference sequence). V was pared by 7 bases and J by 0 bases, with 9 bases of the junction left unmatched. CDR3 DNA sequence: TGTGCCAGCACTCAGGGGGACCCTCTAGCCAAAAACATTCAGTACTTC. Its protein is CASTQGDPLAKNIQYF.

This clonotype has just one count. The V gene is TRBV7-9, the J gene TRBJ2-3; TRBD1 matches at 9 bases. V lost 1 base to trimming and J lost 8 bases; unmatched junction nucleotides: 4. CDR3 length equals 14 residues. The germline gives CDR1 SEHNR, CDR2 FQNEAQ (reference sequence). The CDR3 DNA reads as TGTGCCAGCAGCTTAGTACAGGGGGCGGTTACGCAGTATTTT. It yields the protein CASSLVQGAVTQYF.

As concerns this clonotype: A read error is possible here, since a much larger clone lies one base away. V and J are TRBV28 and TRBJ1-5; D uncertain. The length of the CDR3 is 13 residues. Germline CDR1 is MDHEN and CDR2 is SYDVKM. The CDR3 DNA is TGTGTCAGCAACTGGCGGAGCAATCAGCCCCAGCATTTT. This codes for CVSNWRSNQPQHF.

This clonotype was counted at least ten times. The chain links TRBV6-2 or TRBV6-3 to TRBJ2-7, with a possible D match to TRBD2 (5 bases). The V and J ends lost 0 bases and 4 bases respectively, with 19 bases between them. The CDR3 length is 17 residues. Germline CDR1 and CDR2: MNHEY and SVGEGT. DNA for the CDR3: TGTGCCAGCAGTTACTCGACCTCGGGATTGGGGAGATACGAGCAGTACGTC. Its protein is CASSYSTSGLGRYEQYV.

The sample holds a few counts of this clonotype. V gene TRBV5-6 combines with J gene TRBJ2-1; tentatively, D is TRBD1 (5 bases). V was pared by 0 bases and J by 2 bases, with 9 bases between. Germline V gives CDR1 SGHDT, CDR2 YYEEEE. The CDR3 has 15 residues. The DNA of the CDR3 is TGTGCCAGCAGCTTGGGGACATCCCCCTACAATGAGCAGTTCTTC. Translation gives CASSLGTSPYNEQFF.

The V call is TRBV20-1, the J call TRBJ1-1, with unresolved D. The CDR3 totals 11 residues. Germline values: CDR1 DFQATT, CDR2 SNEGSKA (reference sequence). V dropped 4 bases and J dropped 3 bases, with 6 bases sitting between them. As DNA, the CDR3 is TGCAGTGCTAAATCGTACACTGAAGCTTTCTTT. Translating it yields CSAKSYTEAFF.

This clonotype was observed a handful of times. DNA of the CDR3: TGTGCCAGCAGCTACGACACGGATCAGTTCTTC. This translates into CASSYDTDQFF. The gene calls are TRBV7-9 and TRBJ2-1; D not resolved. The germline CDR1 and CDR2 sequences are SEHNR and FQNEAQ (reference sequence). Trimming took 4 bases from V and 13 from J, leaving 11 bases between them. The CDR3 sequence is 11 residues long.

A word on this clonotype: One end of the junction varies from germline; a read error may be responsible. J is TRBJ2-1 and V is TRBV7-6; D gene unclear. The CDR3 length is 15 residues. Germline V lookup: CDR1 SGHVS, CDR2 FNYEAQ. CDR3 sequence: CASSFGPPAYNEQFF. The CDR3 DNA is TGTGCTAGCAGTTTCGGGCCTCCGGCCTACAATGAGCAGTTCTTC.

This chain links TRBV12-3 or TRBV12-4 with TRBJ1-1; TRBD1 aligns across 12 bases. The ends lost 5 bases at V and 1 base at J; junction bases unmatched: 11. The CDR3 covers 18 residues. In DNA, the CDR3 is TGTGCCAGCAGTCGCTTCGGGACAGGGGGCGTCGGGAACACTGAAGCTTTCTTT. It encodes CASSRFGTGGVGNTEAFF.

A remark on this clonotype: A clone one base away is much larger, so this may be a read error. J is TRBJ1-5 and V is TRBV7-4; D unresolved. The CDR3 spans 18 residues. Germline V gene sequence: CDR1 SGHVT, CDR2 SQSDAQ. CDR3 in amino acids: CVSSPTPVTENSNQPQHF. The DNA of the CDR3 is TGTGTCAGCAGCCCGACCCCCGTCACTGAGAATAGCAATCAGCCCCAGCATTTT.

This clonotype appeared a few times. The rearrangement uses TRBV7-9 and TRBJ1-3, with D possibly matching TRBD1 (6 bases). The CDR3 has 15 residues. Between the trimmed V and J ends, which lost 7 bases and 0 bases, there was a span of 13 bases. CDR1 and CDR2 (germline): SEHNR, FQNEAQ (reference sequence). As DNA, the CDR3 is TGTGCCAGCATCCAAGACAGGCTCTCTGGAAACACCATATATTTT. Its translation is CASIQDRLSGNTIYF.

This clonotype was seen only a few times. The V and J genes are TRBV23-1 and TRBJ2-7, with D perhaps matching TRBD1 (6 bases). TRBV23-1 is designated an ORF whose function remains uncertain. V lost 2 bases and J 2 bases, leaving 13 bases between the germline ends. This CDR3 is 15 amino acids long. CDR3 loop: CASSQQGQRTYEQYF. CDR3 in DNA: TGCGCCAGCAGTCAACAGGGGCAACGAACCTACGAGCAGTACTTC.

The J gene is TRBJ1-2, the V gene TRBV12-3 or TRBV12-4; D not resolved. The ends were cut back, 2 bases at V and 4 bases at J, with 8 bases in the middle. The CDR3 has 13 residues. CDR3 amino acids: CASSLTPSYGYTF. CDR3 nucleotide sequence: TGTGCCAGCAGTTTAACACCCTCCTATGGCTACACCTTC.

This chain connects TRBV12-3 or TRBV12-4 to TRBJ1-5; D is unclear. There are 12 residues in the CDR3. V dropped 5 bases and J dropped 6 bases, with 8 bases sitting between them. CDR3 region: CASSHGRQPQHF. Written as DNA, the CDR3 is TGTGCCAGCAGTCACGGCCGTCAGCCCCAGCATTTT.

The chain links TRBV20-1 to TRBJ2-1; 8 bases map to TRBD2. This CDR3 is built from 16 residues. V was pared by 3 bases and J by 2 bases, with 9 bases of the junction left unmatched. Germline CDR1 is DFQATT and CDR2 is SNEGSKA (reference sequence). The chain's CDR3 is CSASLTGRGAYNEQFF. The CDR3 coding sequence is TGCAGTGCTAGCTTGACGGGGCGGGGGGCCTACAATGAGCAGTTCTTC.

This clonotype appeared a few times. The chain uses TRBV20-1 and TRBJ1-1, with TRBD1 as a possible D gene (6 bases). V was trimmed by 4 bases and J by 6 bases, leaving 18 bases between them. Germline V gives CDR1 DFQATT, CDR2 SNEGSKA (reference sequence). CDR3 length: 14 amino acids. The CDR3 DNA is TGCAGTGCTACCCCGGGCCAGGGGTTCGCTGAAGCTTTCTTT. Protein sequence: CSATPGQGFAEAFF.